This T cell receptor beta chain appears in the sequencing data of a study of T-cell memory formation after mild COVID-19. This clonotype was seen only a few times. From the 5' RACE reads, TCRdb called clonotypes with MiXCR, one entry per CDR3 protein. In the table there are around 450,000 distinct CDR3 sequences, roughly a quarter of which are singletons. The CDR3 has 15 residues. Germline CDR1 and CDR2: SGHRS and YFSETQ. V was pared by 2 bases and J by 3 bases, with 12 bases between. J is TRBJ1-5 and V is TRBV5-1; D is unresolved. Sequencing was done on a sample of PBMCs or a T cell subset sorted from them (not recorded which). The source is an adult woman who had mild COVID-19 (a few samples of this study predate the infection). Cell type and time point are not known. CDR3: CASSLTGSHNQPQHF. The CDR3 region has the DNA TGCGCCAGCAGCTTAACCGGGAGCCACAATCAGCCCCAGCATTTT.